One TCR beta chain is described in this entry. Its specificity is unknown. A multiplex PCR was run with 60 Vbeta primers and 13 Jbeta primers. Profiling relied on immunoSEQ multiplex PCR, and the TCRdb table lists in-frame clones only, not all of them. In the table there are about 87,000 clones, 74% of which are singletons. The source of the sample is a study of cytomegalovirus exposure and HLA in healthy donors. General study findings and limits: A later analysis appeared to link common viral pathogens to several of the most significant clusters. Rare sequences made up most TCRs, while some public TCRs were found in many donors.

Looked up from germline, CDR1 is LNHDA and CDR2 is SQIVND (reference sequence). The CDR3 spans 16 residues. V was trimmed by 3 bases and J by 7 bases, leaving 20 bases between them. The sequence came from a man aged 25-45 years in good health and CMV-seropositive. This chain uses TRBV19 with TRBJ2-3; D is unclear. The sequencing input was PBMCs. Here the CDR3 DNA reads TGTGCCAGTAGTATCCCCTCTCGAACGGTACCTTATACGCAGTATTTT. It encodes CASSIPSRTVPYTQYF.